This T cell receptor (beta chain) is drawn from a study of blood T cell repertoires in COVID-19. Study summary: Researchers got acute and convalescent COVID-19 samples from the United States, Italy and Spain. The analysed material was cDNA or gDNA that came from T cells, B-cell-depleted T cells, or PBMCs.

Original data processing: For nucleated cells, counts were estimated from reference gene primer amplification. Some clones are missing from TCRdb's copy, which holds only in-frame ones; the method was immunoSEQ multiplex PCR. That table supplies the V and J calls and clone size; D and trimming were determined from the DNA. The sample yields more than 150,000 clones, over 70% seen once. The CDR3 covers 16 residues. V shed 0 bases and J 5 bases; nucleotides not matched to a gene: 8. Germline assignment: CDR1 MGHRA and CDR2 YSYEKL. Sequencing was done on a sample of peripheral blood. This TCR came from a woman aged 60 to 75 with acute or convalescent COVID-19. The rearrangement joins TRBV4-1 to TRBJ2-7, with TRBD1 identical over 9 bases. The CDR3 spells CASSQDPGQGKDEQYF. CDR3 sequence (DNA): TGCGCCAGCAGCCAAGATCCGGGACAGGGAAAGGACGAGCAGTACTTC.